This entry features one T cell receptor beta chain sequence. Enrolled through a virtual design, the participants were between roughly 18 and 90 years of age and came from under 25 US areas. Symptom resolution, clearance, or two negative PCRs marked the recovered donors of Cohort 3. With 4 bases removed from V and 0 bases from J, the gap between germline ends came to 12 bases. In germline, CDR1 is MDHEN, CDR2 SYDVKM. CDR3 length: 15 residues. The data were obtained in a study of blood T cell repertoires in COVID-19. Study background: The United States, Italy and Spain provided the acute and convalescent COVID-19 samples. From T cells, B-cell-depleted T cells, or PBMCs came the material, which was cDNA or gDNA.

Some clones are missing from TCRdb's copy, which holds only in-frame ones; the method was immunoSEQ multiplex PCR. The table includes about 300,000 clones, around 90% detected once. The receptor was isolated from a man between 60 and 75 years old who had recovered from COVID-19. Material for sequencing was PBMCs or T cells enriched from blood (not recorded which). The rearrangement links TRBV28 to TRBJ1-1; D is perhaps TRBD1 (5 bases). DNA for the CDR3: TGTGCCAGCAGTTCGCGGCGGGGCCTGAACACTGAAGCTTTCTTT. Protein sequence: CASSSRRGLNTEAFF.